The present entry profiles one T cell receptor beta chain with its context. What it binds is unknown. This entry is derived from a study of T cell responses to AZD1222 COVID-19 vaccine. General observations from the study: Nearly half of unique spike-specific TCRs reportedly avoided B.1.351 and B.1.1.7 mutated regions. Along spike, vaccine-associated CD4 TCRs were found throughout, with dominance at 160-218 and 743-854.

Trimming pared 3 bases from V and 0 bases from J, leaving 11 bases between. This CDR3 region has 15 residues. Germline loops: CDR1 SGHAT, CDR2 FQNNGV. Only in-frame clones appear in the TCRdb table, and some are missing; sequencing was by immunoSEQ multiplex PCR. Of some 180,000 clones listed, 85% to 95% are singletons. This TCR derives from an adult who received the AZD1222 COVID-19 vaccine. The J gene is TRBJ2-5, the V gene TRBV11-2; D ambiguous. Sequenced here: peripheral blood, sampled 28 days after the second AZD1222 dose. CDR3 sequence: CASSLGSADQETQYF. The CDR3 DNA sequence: TGTGCCAGCAGCTTGGGCTCTGCGGACCAAGAGACCCAGTACTTC.